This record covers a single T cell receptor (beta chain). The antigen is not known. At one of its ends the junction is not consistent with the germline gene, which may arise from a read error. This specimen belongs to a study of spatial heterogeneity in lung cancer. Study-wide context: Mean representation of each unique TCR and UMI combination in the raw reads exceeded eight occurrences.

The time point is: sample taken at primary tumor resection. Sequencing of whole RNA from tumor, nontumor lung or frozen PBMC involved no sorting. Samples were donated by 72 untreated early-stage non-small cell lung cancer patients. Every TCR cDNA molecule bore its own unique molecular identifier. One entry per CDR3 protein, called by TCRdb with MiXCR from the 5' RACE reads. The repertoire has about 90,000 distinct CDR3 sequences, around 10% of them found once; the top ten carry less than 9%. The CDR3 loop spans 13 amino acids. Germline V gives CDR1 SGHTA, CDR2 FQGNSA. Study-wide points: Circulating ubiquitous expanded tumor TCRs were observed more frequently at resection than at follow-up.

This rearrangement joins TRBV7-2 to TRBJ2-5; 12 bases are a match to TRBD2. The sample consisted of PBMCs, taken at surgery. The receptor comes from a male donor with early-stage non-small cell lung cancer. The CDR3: CASSSRTSGKRVF. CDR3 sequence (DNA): TGTGCCAGCAGCTCCCGGACTAGCGGGAAAAGGGTCTTC.